The T cell receptor (beta chain) described here comes from a study of T-cell memory formation after mild COVID-19. Background on the study: The study found TCR clusters largely donor specific. Study-wide points: Mainly CM and EM harbored the contracting CD4+ clones; mainly EMRA harbored the CD8+ ones.

The V and J ends lost 3 bases and 3 bases respectively, with 9 bases between them. The CDR3 is made up of 13 amino acids. This clonotype was counted at least ten times. Its specificity is not known. The 5'RACE method, run with constant-segment primers, produced TCR alpha and TCR beta cDNA libraries (carrying sample barcodes and UMIs). TCRdb called the 5' RACE reads again in MiXCR, with one record for every CDR3 protein. The data contain about 340,000 distinct CDR3 sequences, more than 15% of them singletons. This receptor was taken from a man between 18 and 35 years old who had mild COVID-19 (a few samples of this study predate the infection). Cell type and time point are not known. The specimen sequenced was PBMCs or a T cell subset sorted from them (not recorded which). The rearrangement links TRBV12-3 or TRBV12-4 to TRBJ2-7; D is uncertain. The CDR3 reads CASSFITLYEQYF. CDR3 nucleotides: TGTGCCAGCAGTTTTATCACCCTCTACGAGCAGTACTTC.